The 2 T cell receptor beta chains in this list originate from one sample, sequenced in a study of PD-1 blockade in classical Hodgkin lymphoma. Assay: immunoSEQ multiplex PCR; the TCRdb copy retains only in-frame clones and omits some. The repertoire includes approximately 46,000 clones, about three quarters of them detected once, and 8% to 13% sits in the top ten. Each of the patients experienced relapse following autologous stem cell transplantation, and their brentuximab vedotin exposure differed. The sequencing here drew on peripheral blood mononuclear cells (PBMCs), taken at baseline. Source of these receptors: a human donor with classical Hodgkin lymphoma.

V gene TRBV2 combines with J gene TRBJ1-1; TRBD1 agrees at 9 bases. Germline V CDR1 and CDR2: SNHLY, FYNNEI. The V segment lost 7 bases and the J segment 1 base; nucleotides outside the gene matches: 4. The CDR3 contains 14 residues. As DNA, the CDR3 is TGTGCCAGCAAGGGACAGGGTCCGAACACTGAAGCTTTCTTT. This encodes CASKGQGPNTEAFF.

This chain joins TRBV30 and TRBJ2-4; maybe TRBD2 (5 bases). Germline values: CDR1 GTSNPN, CDR2 SVGIG (reference sequence). The CDR3 covers 15 residues. V dropped 2 bases and J dropped 2 bases, with 13 bases sitting between them. The CDR3 reads CAWSFFSASKNIQYF. CDR3 DNA: TGTGCCTGGAGTTTTTTTAGCGCATCCAAAAACATTCAGTACTTC.